Here is one TCR beta chain with its context. The sample is drawn from a study of blood T cell repertoires in COVID-19. At the level of the study: The study drew acute and convalescent COVID-19 samples from the United States, Italy and Spain. In each case, the material was cDNA or gDNA derived from T cells, B-cell-depleted T cells, or PBMCs.

V shed 4 bases, J shed 0 bases, and the junction held 10 bases outside the gene matches. The germline V gene has CDR1 SGHRS and CDR2 YFSETQ. The CDR3 length is 18 residues. Methods used by the authors: Amplified reference gene primers provided the basis for estimating nucleated cell counts. Assay used: immunoSEQ multiplex PCR; TCRdb lists only in-frame clones, some missing. For V, J and clone size, that table is used; D and trimming come from the DNA. This table has about 150,000 clones, approximately 85% appearing once. The Seattle patients, enrolled during active infection, were followed longitudinally.

The chain employs TRBV5-1 and TRBJ2-3; TRBD2 aligns across 11 bases. This clonotype originated in a man aged 55 to 70 with COVID-19, enrolled during active disease. Sequenced input: peripheral blood. The DNA of the CDR3 is TGCGCCAGCAGCCCTCCGACTAGCGGGGTTATTAGCACAGATACGCAGTATTTT. This encodes CASSPPTSGVISTDTQYF.